This T cell receptor (beta chain) was obtained from a study of CD8 T cells in Susac syndrome. The CDR3 has 16 residues. CDR1 is SGDLS and CDR2 is YYNGEE in the germline V gene. The ends lost 7 bases at V and 1 base at J; junction bases unmatched: 4. Reverse transcription of about 0.5 to 1 ug RNA was performed with random hexamers. A single record per CDR3 protein comes from TCRdb applying MiXCR to the immunoSEQ multiplex PCR reads. The sample gives approximately 100,000 distinct CDR3 sequences, about 95% of which show up once; around 0.1% is in the top ten. V and J are TRBV9 and TRBJ2-6; the match to TRBD1 covers 11 bases. This TCR was recovered from a human donor in good health. The material sequenced was CD4+ T cells from PBMCs. The CDR3 here is CASQRDRGSGANVLTF. CDR3 DNA: TGTGCCAGCCAGCGGGACAGGGGGTCTGGGGCCAACGTCCTGACTTTC.